This T cell receptor beta chain was profiled in a study of shared clonotypes between healthy human individuals. The germline gives CDR1 SGHNT, CDR2 YYREEE (reference sequence). V shed 4 bases, J shed 10 bases, and the junction held 8 bases outside the gene matches. CDR3 length equals 13 residues. CD4+ cell separation produced CD45RA+ naive and CD45RA-negative memory subsets. Some clones are missing from TCRdb's copy, which holds only in-frame ones; the method was immunoSEQ multiplex PCR. The table shows 2 million to 2.5 million clones, with 85% to 95% occurring only once. The clonotype was recovered from a man between 18 and 35 years old in good health. Some clones in this sample may be carry-over from other donors' samples. This rearrangement joins TRBV5-4 to TRBJ2-1, with 7 bases fitting TRBD2. Sequencing used naive CD4+ T cells from PBMCs. Subset here: CD45RA+ positively selected. CDR3 nucleotide sequence: TGTGCCAGCAGCCGTGGGGAGGGGAGGGAGCAGTTCTTC. This encodes CASSRGEGREQFF.